The clone carrying this T cell receptor (beta chain) ranks as medium-sized. The data were taken from a study of spatial heterogeneity in lung cancer. Study as a whole: As counted in raw reads, each unique TCR and UMI combination appeared more than ten times on average.

From the 5' RACE reads, TCRdb called clonotypes with MiXCR, one entry per CDR3 protein. The sample contains around 12,000 distinct CDR3 sequences, approximately 14% of which appear only once. Time point indicated: sample taken at primary tumor resection. Unsorted samples of tumor, nontumor lung or frozen PBMC had their whole RNA sequenced. The cohort: approximately 74 early-stage, untreated non-small cell lung cancer patients. The V end lost 5 bases, the J end lost 0 bases, and 13 bases lay between the germline ends. The CDR3 has 16 amino acids. CDR1 is SSHAT and CDR2 is FNYEAQ in the germline V gene (reference sequence).

This specimen was PBMCs, taken at surgery. The chain employs TRBV7-7 and TRBJ2-2, with a possible D match to TRBD1 (5 bases). The origin of this receptor is a female donor with early-stage non-small cell lung cancer. The CDR3 sequence: CASSGAATPNTGELFF. The CDR3 region has the DNA TGTGCCAGCAGCGGGGCCGCTACCCCGAACACCGGGGAGCTGTTTTTT.